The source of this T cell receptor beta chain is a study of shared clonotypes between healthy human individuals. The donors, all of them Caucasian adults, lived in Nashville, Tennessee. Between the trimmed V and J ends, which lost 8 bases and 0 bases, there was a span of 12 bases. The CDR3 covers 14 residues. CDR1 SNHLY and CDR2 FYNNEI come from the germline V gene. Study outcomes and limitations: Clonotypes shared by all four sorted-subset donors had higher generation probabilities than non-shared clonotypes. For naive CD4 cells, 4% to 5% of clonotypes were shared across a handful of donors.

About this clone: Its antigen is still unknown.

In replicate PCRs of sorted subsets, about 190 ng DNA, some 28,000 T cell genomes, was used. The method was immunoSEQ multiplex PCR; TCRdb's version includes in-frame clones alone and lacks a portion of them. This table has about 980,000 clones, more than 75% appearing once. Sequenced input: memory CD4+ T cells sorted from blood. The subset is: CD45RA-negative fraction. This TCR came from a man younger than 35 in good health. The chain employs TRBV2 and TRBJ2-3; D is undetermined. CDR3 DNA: TGTGCCAGCGGGGTTGGCGTAAGCACAGATACGCAGTATTTT. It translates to CASGVGVSTDTQYF.